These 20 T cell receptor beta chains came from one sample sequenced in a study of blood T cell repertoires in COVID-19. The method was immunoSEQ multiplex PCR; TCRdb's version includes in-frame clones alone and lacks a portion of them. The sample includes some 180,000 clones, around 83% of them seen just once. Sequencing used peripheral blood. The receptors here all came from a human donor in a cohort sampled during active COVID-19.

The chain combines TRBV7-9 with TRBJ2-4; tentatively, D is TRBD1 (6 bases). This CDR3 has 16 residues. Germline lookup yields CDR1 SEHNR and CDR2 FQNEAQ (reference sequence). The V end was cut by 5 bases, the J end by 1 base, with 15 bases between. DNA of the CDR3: TGTGCCAGCAGCCCTTCGACAGGCCATGCCAAAAACATTCAGTACTTC. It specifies CASSPSTGHAKNIQYF.

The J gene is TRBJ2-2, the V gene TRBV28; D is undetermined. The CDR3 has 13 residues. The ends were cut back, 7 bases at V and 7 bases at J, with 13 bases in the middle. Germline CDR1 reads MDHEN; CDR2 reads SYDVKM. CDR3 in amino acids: CASTFRGSGELFF. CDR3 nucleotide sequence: TGTGCCAGCACCTTCCGTGGTAGCGGGGAGCTGTTTTTT.

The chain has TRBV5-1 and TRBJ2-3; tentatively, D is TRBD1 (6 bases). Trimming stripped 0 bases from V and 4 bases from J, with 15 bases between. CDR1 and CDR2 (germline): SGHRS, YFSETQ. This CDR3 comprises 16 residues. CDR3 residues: CASSLGIQGGADTQYF. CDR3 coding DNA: TGCGCCAGCAGCTTGGGGATACAGGGTGGGGCAGATACGCAGTATTTT.

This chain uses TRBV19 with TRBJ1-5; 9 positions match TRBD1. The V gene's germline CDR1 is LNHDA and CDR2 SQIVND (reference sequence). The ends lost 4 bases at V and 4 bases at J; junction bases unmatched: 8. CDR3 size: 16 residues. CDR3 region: CASSTLVQGANQPQHF. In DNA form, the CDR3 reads TGTGCCAGTAGTACCCTGGTACAGGGGGCGAATCAGCCCCAGCATTTT.

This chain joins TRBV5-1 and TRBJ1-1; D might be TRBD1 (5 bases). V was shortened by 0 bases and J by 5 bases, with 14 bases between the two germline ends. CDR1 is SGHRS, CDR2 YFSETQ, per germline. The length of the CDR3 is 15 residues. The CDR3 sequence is CASSLVAGPQTEAFF. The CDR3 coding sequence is TGCGCCAGCAGCTTGGTAGCAGGGCCCCAAACTGAAGCTTTCTTT.

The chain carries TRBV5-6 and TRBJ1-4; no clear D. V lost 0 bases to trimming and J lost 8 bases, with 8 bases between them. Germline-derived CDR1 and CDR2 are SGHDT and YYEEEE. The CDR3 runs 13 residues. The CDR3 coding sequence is TGTGCCAGCAGCTTGGGGTTTGGCGAAAAACTGTTTTTT. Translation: CASSLGFGEKLFF.

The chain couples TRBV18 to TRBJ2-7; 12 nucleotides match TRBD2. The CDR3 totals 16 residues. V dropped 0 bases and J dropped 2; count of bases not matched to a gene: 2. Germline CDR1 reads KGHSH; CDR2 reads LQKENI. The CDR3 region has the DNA TGTGCCAGCTCACCACCCCTAGCGGGAGGGCCCTACGAGCAGTACTTC. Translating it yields CASSPPLAGGPYEQYF. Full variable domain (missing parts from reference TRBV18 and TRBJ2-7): NAGVMQNPRHLVRRRGQEARLRCSPMKGHSHVYWYRQLPEEGLKFMVYLQKENIIDESGMPKERFSAEFPKEGPSILRIQQVVRGDSAAYFCASSPPLAGGPYEQYFGPGTRLTVT.

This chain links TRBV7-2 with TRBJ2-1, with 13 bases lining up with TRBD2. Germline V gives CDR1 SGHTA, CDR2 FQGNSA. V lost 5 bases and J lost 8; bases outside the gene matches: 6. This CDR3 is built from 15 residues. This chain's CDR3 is CASSLLAGGLDEQFF. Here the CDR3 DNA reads TGTGCCAGCAGCCTACTAGCGGGAGGGCTGGATGAGCAGTTCTTC. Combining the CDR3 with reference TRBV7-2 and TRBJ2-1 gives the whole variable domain GAGVSQSPSNKVTEKGKDVELRCDPISGHTALYWYRQSLGQGLEFLIYFQGNSAPDKSGLPSDRFSAERTGGSVSTLTIQRTQQEDSAVYLCASSLLAGGLDEQFFGPGTRLTVL.

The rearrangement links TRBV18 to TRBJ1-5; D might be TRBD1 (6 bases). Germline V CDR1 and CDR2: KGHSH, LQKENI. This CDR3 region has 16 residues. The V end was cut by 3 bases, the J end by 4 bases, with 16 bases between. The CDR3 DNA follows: TGTGCCAGCTCACCGGGGGCAGGGCTTTTTAATCAGCCCCAGCATTTT. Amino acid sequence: CASSPGAGLFNQPQHF.

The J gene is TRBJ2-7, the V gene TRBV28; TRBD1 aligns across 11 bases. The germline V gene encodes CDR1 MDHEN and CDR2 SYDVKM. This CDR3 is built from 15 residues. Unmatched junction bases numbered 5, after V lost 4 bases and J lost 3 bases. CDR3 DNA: TGTGCCAGCAGTTATACCGGGACAGGGGGCTACGAGCAGTACTTC. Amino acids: CASSYTGTGGYEQYF.

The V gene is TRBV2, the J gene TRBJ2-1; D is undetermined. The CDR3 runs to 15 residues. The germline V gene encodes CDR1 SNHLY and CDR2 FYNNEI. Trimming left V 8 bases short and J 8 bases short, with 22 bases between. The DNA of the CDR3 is TGTGCCAGCTCCCCCCAGAGTCTGGCCCGGGATGAGCAGTTCTTC. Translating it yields CASSPQSLARDEQFF.

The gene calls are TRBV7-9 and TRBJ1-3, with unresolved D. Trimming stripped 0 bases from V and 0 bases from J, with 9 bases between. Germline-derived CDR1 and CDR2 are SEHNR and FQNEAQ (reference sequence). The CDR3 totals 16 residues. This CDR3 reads CASSLARVSSGNTIYF. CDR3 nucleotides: TGTGCCAGCAGCTTAGCGCGGGTCAGCTCTGGAAACACCATATATTTT. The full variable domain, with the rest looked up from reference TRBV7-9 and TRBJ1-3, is DTGVSQNPRHKITKRGQNVTFRCDPISEHNRLYWYRQTLGQGPEFLTYFQNEAQLEKSRLLSDRFSAERPKGSFSTLEIQRTEQGDSAMYLCASSLARVSSGNTIYFGEGSWLTVV.

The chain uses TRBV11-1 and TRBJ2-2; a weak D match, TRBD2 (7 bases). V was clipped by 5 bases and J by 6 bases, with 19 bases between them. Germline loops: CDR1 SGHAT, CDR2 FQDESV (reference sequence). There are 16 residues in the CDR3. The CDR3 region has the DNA TGTGCCAGCAGCCCGGGGAGGGGGGAGCAAGCCGGGGAGCTGTTTTTT. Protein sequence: CASSPGRGEQAGELFF.

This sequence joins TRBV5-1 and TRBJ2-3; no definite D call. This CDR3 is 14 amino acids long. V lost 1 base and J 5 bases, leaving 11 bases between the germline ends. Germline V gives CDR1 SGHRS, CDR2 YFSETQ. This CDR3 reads CASSLRSPGDTQYF. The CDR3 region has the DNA TGCGCCAGCAGCTTGCGGAGCCCTGGAGATACGCAGTATTTT. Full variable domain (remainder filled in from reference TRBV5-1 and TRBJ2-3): KAGVTQTPRYLIKTRGQQVTLSCSPISGHRSVSWYQQTPGQGLQFLFEYFSETQRNKGNFPGRFSGRQFSNSRSEMNVSTLELGDSALYLCASSLRSPGDTQYFGPGTRLTVL.

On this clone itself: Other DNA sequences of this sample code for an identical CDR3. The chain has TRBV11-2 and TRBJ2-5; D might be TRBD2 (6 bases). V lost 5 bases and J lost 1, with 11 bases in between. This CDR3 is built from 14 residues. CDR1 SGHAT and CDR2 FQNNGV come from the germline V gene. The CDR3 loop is CASSPTSLQETQYF. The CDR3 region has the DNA TGTGCCAGCAGCCCCACTAGCCTCCAAGAGACCCAGTACTTC.

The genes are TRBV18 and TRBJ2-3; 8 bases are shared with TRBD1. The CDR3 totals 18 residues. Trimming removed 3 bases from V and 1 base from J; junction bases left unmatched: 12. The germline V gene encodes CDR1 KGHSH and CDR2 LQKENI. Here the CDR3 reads CASSPLILRGLGTDTQYF. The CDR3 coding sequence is TGTGCCAGCTCACCTCTCATCCTCAGGGGGCTAGGCACAGATACGCAGTATTTT.

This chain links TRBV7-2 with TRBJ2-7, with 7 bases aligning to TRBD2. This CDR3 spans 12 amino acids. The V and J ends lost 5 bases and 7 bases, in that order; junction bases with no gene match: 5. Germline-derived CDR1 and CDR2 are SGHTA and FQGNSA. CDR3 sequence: CASSRTRLEQYF. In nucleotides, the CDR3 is TGTGCCAGCAGCCGGACTAGGCTGGAGCAGTACTTC.

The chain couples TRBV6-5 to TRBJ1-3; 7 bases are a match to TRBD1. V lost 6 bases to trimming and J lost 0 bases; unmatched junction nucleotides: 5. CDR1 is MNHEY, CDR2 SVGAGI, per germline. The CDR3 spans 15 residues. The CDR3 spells CASREDRFSGNTIYF. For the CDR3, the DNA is TGTGCCAGCAGAGAGGACAGGTTCTCTGGAAACACCATATATTTT.

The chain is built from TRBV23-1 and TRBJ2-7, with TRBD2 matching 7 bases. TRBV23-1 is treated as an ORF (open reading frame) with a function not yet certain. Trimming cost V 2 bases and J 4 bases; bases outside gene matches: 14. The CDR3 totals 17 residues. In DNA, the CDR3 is TGCGCCAGCAGTCAACCTCAAATAGCGGGCCGTTTTTACGAGCAGTACTTC. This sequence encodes CASSQPQIAGRFYEQYF.

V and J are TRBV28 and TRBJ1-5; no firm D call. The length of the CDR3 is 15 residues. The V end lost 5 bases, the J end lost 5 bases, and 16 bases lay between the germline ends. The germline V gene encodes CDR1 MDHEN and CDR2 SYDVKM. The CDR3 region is CASSPALGEYQPQHF. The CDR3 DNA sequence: TGTGCCAGCAGTCCCGCCCTGGGCGAGTATCAGCCCCAGCATTTT.